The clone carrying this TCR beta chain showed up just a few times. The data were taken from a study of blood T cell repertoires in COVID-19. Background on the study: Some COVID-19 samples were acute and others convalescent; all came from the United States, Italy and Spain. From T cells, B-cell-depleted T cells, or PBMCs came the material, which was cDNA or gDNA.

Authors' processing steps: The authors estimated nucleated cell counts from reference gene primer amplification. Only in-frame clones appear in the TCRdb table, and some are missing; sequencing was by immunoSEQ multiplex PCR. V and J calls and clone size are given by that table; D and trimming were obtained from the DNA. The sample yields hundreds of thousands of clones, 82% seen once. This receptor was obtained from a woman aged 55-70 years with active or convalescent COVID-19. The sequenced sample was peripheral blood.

This CDR3 reads CANYRGRGNEQFF. The CDR3 nucleotides read TGCGCCAATTACAGGGGGAGAGGCAATGAGCAGTTCTTC. V gene TRBV10-1 combines with J gene TRBJ2-1; TRBD1 aligns across 8 bases. The CDR3 covers 13 residues. V shed 10 bases, J shed 6 bases, and the junction held 8 bases outside the gene matches. Looked up from germline, CDR1 is WNHNN and CDR2 is SYGVQD (reference sequence).